This paragraph reports one TCR beta chain. Antigen specificity is unknown. Assay: immunoSEQ multiplex PCR; the TCRdb copy retains only in-frame clones and omits some. The repertoire holds under 250,000 clones, with approximately 88% as singletons. This sample stems from a study of Ad26.COV2.S vaccination and SARS-CoV-2 variants. The study's findings and limits: The study found similar non-spike TCR breadth in vaccine and placebo recipients. Vaccinated individuals (as opposed to placebo recipients) had higher spike-specific TCR breadth. Reports say spike-specific CD8+ and CD4+ T cell responses covered substantial breadth after vaccination.

Treatment here: around 19 received Ad26.COV2.S at low or high dose, single or two shots; 5 received placebo; per-sample allocation not given. Specimens were obtained on day 63 following the first vaccine or placebo injection. The vaccine delivered Wuhan-strain SARS-CoV-2 spike through an Ad26 vector. In germline, CDR1 is SGHRS, CDR2 YFSETQ. CDR3 length: 16 amino acids. V lost 4 bases and J lost 5, with 16 bases in between. The sequence was collected from a person aged 18-60 years who received the Ad26.COV2.S COVID-19 vaccine or a placebo. This sequence joins TRBV5-1 and TRBJ1-6, with D perhaps TRBD1 (5 bases). The sequences come from peripheral blood, collected in a trial of Ad26.COV2.S vaccine versus placebo. The CDR3: CASSVTGTGHNSPLHF. The CDR3 nucleotides are TGCGCCAGCAGCGTTACCGGGACGGGCCATAATTCACCCCTCCACTTT.